Shown below are 9 T cell receptor beta chains from a single sample sequenced in a study of monozygotic twins with inflammatory bowel disease. TCRdb reanalyzed the 5' RACE reads, giving one entry per CDR3 protein sequence and no DNA. This repertoire includes some 400,000 distinct CDR3 sequences. The specimen was blood. These receptors came from a human donor with ulcerative colitis or Crohn's disease, or a healthy co-twin of an affected twin (not recorded which).

The chain has TRBV25-1 and TRBJ1-6. CDR1 is MGHDK and CDR2 is SYGVNS in the germline V gene. The CDR3 has 15 amino acids. The CDR3 loop reads CASSEDQGRNSPLHF.

The genes are TRBV29-1 and TRBJ2-1; TCRdb outputs TRBD1, but without DNA this stays unchecked. CDR3 size: 13 residues. The germline gives CDR1 SQVTM, CDR2 ANQGSEA. CDR3 residues: CSVRPSGANEQFF.

This chain uses TRBV5-1 with TRBJ2-1; TCRdb outputs TRBD2, but without DNA this stays unchecked. Germline loops: CDR1 SGHRS, CDR2 YFSETQ. CDR3 length: 16 amino acids. CDR3: CASSIWTTSSYNEQFF.

V is TRBV5-1 and J is TRBJ2-1; the D call of TRBD2 rests on TCRdb alone, since no DNA is present to check it. The germline CDR1 and CDR2 sequences are SGHRS and YFSETQ. The CDR3 has 18 residues. CDR3: CASSFSLILAGEHNEQFF.

The chain combines TRBV6-5 with TRBJ1-1; checking the TCRdb D call of TRBD1 is not possible without DNA. This CDR3 comprises 15 residues. Looked up from germline, CDR1 is MNHEY and CDR2 is SVGAGI. The CDR3 is CASSSYRGRGAEAFF.

The V and J genes are TRBV7-9 and TRBJ1-3. The CDR3 sequence is 13 residues long. The germline V gene encodes CDR1 SEHNR and CDR2 FQNEAQ (reference sequence). The CDR3 reads CASSLERENTIYF.

The chain joins TRBV6-5 to TRBJ2-7. CDR3 length: 16 residues. The germline gives CDR1 MNHEY, CDR2 SVGAGI. The CDR3 spells CASSYSRTARSYEQYF.

The rearrangement links TRBV5-4 to TRBJ2-7; the TRBD2 assignment by TCRdb is unverifiable without DNA. From germline, CDR1 is SGHNT and CDR2 YYREEE (reference sequence). The CDR3 totals 14 residues. CDR3 region: CASSLTRDSYEQYF.

J is TRBJ2-1 and V is TRBV5-1. This CDR3 contains 15 residues. Germline values: CDR1 SGHRS, CDR2 YFSETQ. This chain's CDR3 is CASSAESSSYNEQFF. The complete variable domain, with remaining parts taken from reference TRBV5-1 and TRBJ2-1, reads KAGVTQTPRYLIKTRGQQVTLSCSPISGHRSVSWYQQTPGQGLQFLFEYFSETQRNKGNFPGRFSGRQFSNSRSEMNVSTLELGDSALYLCASSAESSSYNEQFFGPGTRLTVL.